The 3 T cell receptor beta chains listed next were all sequenced from one sample in a study of immune heterogeneity within non-small cell lung tumors. Multiplex PCR (32 V and 13 J primers) was used to amplify the TCR beta CDR3. TCRdb ran MiXCR on the multiplex PCR reads and lists one entry per CDR3 protein. This table holds approximately 29,000 distinct CDR3 sequences, about 29% found once. Bulk tumor gDNA, roughly 600 ng per sample, served as the TCR template. Biopsy collection occurred during surgery, with several far-apart biopsies per primary tumor. It was patients with untreated, newly diagnosed non-small cell lung cancer who underwent curative surgery. The sample was lung tumor tissue. The receptor source for this set is a man aged 40-49 years with non-small cell lung cancer.

The CDR3 DNA is TGCAGTGCCCGCACTGACGATGTAAAACTGTTTTTT. Amino acid sequence: CSARTDDVKLFF. The chain employs TRBV20-1 and TRBJ1-4; D gene ambiguous. Trimming shortened V by 6 bases and J by 10 bases, and 15 bases separated the two germline ends. Per germline, CDR1 DFQATT and CDR2 SNEGSKA (reference sequence). The CDR3 is 12 amino acids.

As regards this clonotype: A read error may account for a junction end that differs from germline. CDR3 DNA sequence: TGTGCCAACAGCCTCGGGGGCATTACAAGGGAAAAACTGTTTTTT. This gives the protein CANSLGGITREKLFF. This rearrangement joins TRBV5-6 to TRBJ1-4; possibly TRBD1 for D (6 bases). The CDR3 is made up of 15 amino acids. CDR1 and CDR2 (germline): SGHDT, YYEEEE.

Regarding this clonotype: A read error may account for a junction end that differs from germline. The V and J genes are TRBV7-7 and TRBJ2-3; 10 nucleotides agree with TRBD2. The CDR3 sequence is 16 residues long. Germline loops: CDR1 SSHAT, CDR2 FNYEAQ (reference sequence). As DNA, the CDR3 is TGTGCTAGCAGCCACGGACTAGCGGAGGTAACAGATACGCAGTATTTT. Protein sequence: CASSHGLAEVTDTQYF.